The next 13 T cell receptor beta chains were all read from a single sample in a study of blood T cell repertoires in COVID-19. Sequencing used immunoSEQ multiplex PCR; TCRdb keeps in-frame clones, though not all of them. The data show about 200,000 clones, around 80% seen once. Input material: peripheral blood. Every receptor here comes from a woman aged 70-85 years with acute or convalescent COVID-19.

V gene TRBV5-1 combines with J gene TRBJ2-3; D is unclear. The CDR3 runs 12 residues. In germline, CDR1 is SGHRS, CDR2 YFSETQ. The V and J ends lost 3 bases and 2 bases respectively, with 4 bases between them. The CDR3, as DNA: TGCGCCAGCAGCTCCCTCACAGATACGCAGTATTTT. Translated: CASSSLTDTQYF.

Worth noting for this clone: Within the sample, other DNA sequences also encode this same CDR3. The chain uses TRBV5-1 and TRBJ1-4; the match to TRBD1 covers 8 bases. In germline, CDR1 is SGHRS, CDR2 YFSETQ. This CDR3 is built from 14 residues. V shed 1 base and J 8 bases; nucleotides not matched to a gene: 4. CDR3 nucleotide sequence: TGCGCCAGCAGCTTGCAGGGGGCAAACGAAAAACTGTTTTTT. Translation: CASSLQGANEKLFF. The full variable domain, rest sourced from reference TRBV5-1 and TRBJ1-4, is KAGVTQTPRYLIKTRGQQVTLSCSPISGHRSVSWYQQTPGQGLQFLFEYFSETQRNKGNFPGRFSGRQFSNSRSEMNVSTLELGDSALYLCASSLQGANEKLFFGSGTQLSVL.

This chain links TRBV27 with TRBJ2-1; 10 nucleotides agree with TRBD2. The CDR3 totals 15 residues. Germline V lookup: CDR1 MNHEY, CDR2 SMNVEV (reference sequence). J lost 8 bases, V lost 3 bases, and 7 bases had no gene match. CDR3 DNA: TGTGCCAGCAGTTTGACTAGCGGGTGGACCGATGAGCAGTTCTTC. Its translation: CASSLTSGWTDEQFF.

This clone has only one observation. This chain uses TRBV10-3 with TRBJ2-1; 7 bases match TRBD2. CDR1 ENHRY and CDR2 SYGVKD come from the germline V gene. After removal of 0 bases from V and 4 bases from J, the junction contained 12 bases not matched to a gene. The CDR3 length is 18 residues. Here the CDR3 reads CAISESSGAGDRYNEQFF. In nucleotides, the CDR3 is TGTGCCATCAGTGAGTCGAGTGGGGCGGGAGATCGGTACAATGAGCAGTTCTTC.

The chain couples TRBV30 to TRBJ2-6; 7 bases map to TRBD2. CDR3 length: 16 residues. Germline V gene data show CDR1 as GTSNPN and CDR2 as SVGIG (reference sequence). V shed 2 bases, J shed 2 bases, and the junction held 6 bases outside the gene matches. DNA of the CDR3: TGTGCCTGGAGTCCGGGGGAGGGGACTGGGGCCAACGTCCTGACTTTC. This translates into CAWSPGEGTGANVLTF.

V usage is TRBV19 and J usage is TRBJ2-3; the D is unclear. The CDR3 totals 16 residues. Germline V gene data show CDR1 as LNHDA and CDR2 as SQIVND (reference sequence). V shed 1 base and J shed 0 bases, with 11 bases lying between them. The CDR3 spells CASSIGERSSTDTQYF. The CDR3 nucleotides read TGTGCCAGTAGTATAGGCGAGAGATCTAGCACAGATACGCAGTATTTT. Full variable domain (missing parts from reference TRBV19 and TRBJ2-3): DGGITQSPKYLFRKEGQNVTLSCEQNLNHDAMYWYRQDPGQGLRLIYYSQIVNDFQKGDIAEGYSVSREKKESFPLTVTSAQKNPTAFYLCASSIGERSSTDTQYFGPGTRLTVL.

There are a few counts of this clone. The chain has TRBV27 and TRBJ2-3; 9 bases are shared with TRBD1. CDR1 is MNHEY, CDR2 SMNVEV, per germline (reference sequence). The ends lost 11 bases at V and 1 base at J; junction bases unmatched: 7. This CDR3 has 14 residues. The CDR3 loop reads CAVGRQGGTDTQYF. DNA of the CDR3: TGTGCCGTAGGTCGACAGGGGGGCACAGATACGCAGTATTTT.

V is TRBV9 and J is TRBJ2-7; the match to TRBD2 covers 10 bases. The CDR3 is 14 residues long. CDR1 is SGDLS and CDR2 is YYNGEE in the germline V gene. V dropped 3 bases and J dropped 5; count of bases not matched to a gene: 5. CDR3 bases: TGTGCCAGCAGCGGGACTAGCGGCTCTAACGAGCAGTACTTC. Its protein product is CASSGTSGSNEQYF.

The V call is TRBV6-6, the J call TRBJ1-5; tentative D call: TRBD1 (5 bases). This CDR3 has 15 residues. Per germline, CDR1 MNHNY and CDR2 SVGAGI (reference sequence). Trimming left V 4 bases short and J 3 bases short, with 13 bases between. CDR3 sequence (DNA): TGTGCCAGCAGTTCGCCGCAGGGTTACAATCAGCCCCAGCATTTT. Protein sequence: CASSSPQGYNQPQHF.

This clone was seen a handful of times. This sequence joins TRBV6-5 and TRBJ2-7, with 11 bases that match TRBD2. J lost 5 bases, V lost 2 bases, and 2 bases had no gene match. Germline V gene data show CDR1 as MNHEY and CDR2 as SVGAGI. The CDR3 has 14 amino acids. CDR3 DNA sequence: TGTGCCAGCAGTTACGGGACTAGCGGCGACGAGCAGTACTTC. It is translated as CASSYGTSGDEQYF.

This clone was recorded only once. The CDR3 spells CASSLGTGTSGNTIYF. DNA of the CDR3: TGTGCCAGCAGCTTGGGGACGGGAACCTCTGGAAACACCATATATTTT. The rearrangement joins TRBV5-5 to TRBJ1-3; D unresolved. Per the germline V gene, CDR1 is SGHKS and CDR2 is YYEKEE (reference sequence). The germline V and J ends were trimmed by 0 bases and 0 bases, with 10 bases remaining between them. CDR3 length: 16 amino acids.

The chain employs TRBV10-3 and TRBJ2-3; 14 bases fit TRBD2. V lost 3 bases to trimming and J lost 4 bases; unmatched junction nucleotides: 6. This CDR3 has 17 residues. Germline CDR1 reads ENHRY; CDR2 reads SYGVKD. CDR3 sequence: CAISEIGTSGRSDTQYF. Here the CDR3 DNA reads TGTGCCATCAGTGAAATCGGGACTAGCGGGAGATCAGATACGCAGTATTTT.

The chain employs TRBV27 and TRBJ2-1, with 8 bases aligning to TRBD2. The CDR3 loop spans 16 amino acids. Germline V gene data show CDR1 as MNHEY and CDR2 as SMNVEV (reference sequence). The V segment lost 1 base and the J segment 2 bases; nucleotides outside the gene matches: 4. CDR3 in amino acids: CASSLYPLAAYNEQFF. DNA of the CDR3: TGTGCCAGCAGTTTATACCCACTAGCGGCCTACAATGAGCAGTTCTTC.